Below, one T cell receptor beta chain is given with its context. Individual cDNA molecules were tagged with unique molecular identifiers, the study reported. TCRdb fed the 5' RACE reads into MiXCR, producing one record per CDR3 protein. The sample holds approximately 81,000 distinct CDR3 sequences, around 5.6% seen once. This sample was included in a study of early T cells in non-severe SARS-CoV-2 infection. Study as a whole: Investigators sequenced bulk RNA drawn from unsorted whole blood, and chains remained unpaired.

Germline assignment: CDR1 SGHTA and CDR2 FQGNSA. The CDR3 is 13 residues long. Trimming at V came to 5 bases and at J to 9 bases, leaving 8 bases not matched to a gene. This chain joins TRBV7-2 and TRBJ2-3; TRBD1 agrees at 7 bases. Sample: whole blood. The clonotype was recovered from an adult who was a healthcare worker with PCR-confirmed SARS-CoV-2 infection or an uninfected control (not recorded which). The CDR3 reads CASSPGRGRTQYF. In DNA form, the CDR3 reads TGTGCCAGCAGCCCGGGTAGGGGGCGCACGCAGTATTTT.